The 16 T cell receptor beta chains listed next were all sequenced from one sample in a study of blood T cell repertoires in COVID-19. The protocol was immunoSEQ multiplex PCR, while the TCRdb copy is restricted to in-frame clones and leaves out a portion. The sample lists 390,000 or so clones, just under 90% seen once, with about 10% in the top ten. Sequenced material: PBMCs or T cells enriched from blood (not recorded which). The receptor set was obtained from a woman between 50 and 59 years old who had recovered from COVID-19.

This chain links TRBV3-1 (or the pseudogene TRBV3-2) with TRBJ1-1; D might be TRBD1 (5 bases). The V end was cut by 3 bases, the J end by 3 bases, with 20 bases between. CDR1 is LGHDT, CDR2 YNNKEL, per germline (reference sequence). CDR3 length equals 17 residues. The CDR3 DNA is TGTGCCAGCAGCCATCACTACCTTGACTGGGGGGACACTGAAGCTTTCTTT. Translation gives CASSHHYLDWGDTEAFF.

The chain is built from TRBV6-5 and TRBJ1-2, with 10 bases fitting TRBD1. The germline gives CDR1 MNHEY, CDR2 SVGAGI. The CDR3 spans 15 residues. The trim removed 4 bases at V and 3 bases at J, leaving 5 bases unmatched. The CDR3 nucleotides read TGTGCCAGCAGTTTAGCCGGGACAGGGGACTATGGCTACACCTTC. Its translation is CASSLAGTGDYGYTF.

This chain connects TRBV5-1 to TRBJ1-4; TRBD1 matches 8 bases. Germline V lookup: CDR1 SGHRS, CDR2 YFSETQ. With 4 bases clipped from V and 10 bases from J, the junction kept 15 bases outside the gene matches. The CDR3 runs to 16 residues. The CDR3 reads CASSAQGAGESAKLFF. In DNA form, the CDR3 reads TGCGCCAGCAGCGCGCAGGGGGCAGGAGAGTCGGCAAAACTGTTTTTT.

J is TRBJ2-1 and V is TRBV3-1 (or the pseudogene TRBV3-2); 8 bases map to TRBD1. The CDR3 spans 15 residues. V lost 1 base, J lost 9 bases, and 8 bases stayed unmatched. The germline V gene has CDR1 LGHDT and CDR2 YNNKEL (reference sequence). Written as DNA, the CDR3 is TGTGCCAGCAGCCAAGCGTGGGGAACAGGGGGTGAGCAGTTCTTC. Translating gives CASSQAWGTGGEQFF.

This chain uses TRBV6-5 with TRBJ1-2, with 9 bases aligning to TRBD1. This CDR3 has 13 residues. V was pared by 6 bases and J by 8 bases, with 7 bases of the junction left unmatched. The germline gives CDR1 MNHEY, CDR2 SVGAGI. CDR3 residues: CASRPYRGLGYTF. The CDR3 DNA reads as TGTGCCAGCAGACCCTACAGGGGGCTGGGCTACACCTTC.

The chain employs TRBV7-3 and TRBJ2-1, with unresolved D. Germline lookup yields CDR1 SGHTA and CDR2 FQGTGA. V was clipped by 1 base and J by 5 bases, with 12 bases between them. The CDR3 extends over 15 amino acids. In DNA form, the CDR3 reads TGTGCCAGCAGCTTAAGGGCAGGTTTTGACAATGAGCAGTTCTTC. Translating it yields CASSLRAGFDNEQFF.

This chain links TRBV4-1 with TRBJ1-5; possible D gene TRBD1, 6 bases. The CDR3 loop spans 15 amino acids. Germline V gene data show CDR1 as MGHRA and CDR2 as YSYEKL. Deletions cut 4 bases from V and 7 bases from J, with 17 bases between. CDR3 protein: CASSRDTRLEQPQHF. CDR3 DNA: TGCGCCAGCAGCCGGGACACTCGGTTAGAACAGCCCCAGCATTTT.

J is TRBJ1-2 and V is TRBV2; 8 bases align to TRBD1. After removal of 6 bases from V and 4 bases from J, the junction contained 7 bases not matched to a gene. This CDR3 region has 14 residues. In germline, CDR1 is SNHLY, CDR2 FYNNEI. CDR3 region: CASRRGQERYGYTF. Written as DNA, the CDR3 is TGTGCCAGCAGGCGGGGACAGGAACGCTATGGCTACACCTTC.

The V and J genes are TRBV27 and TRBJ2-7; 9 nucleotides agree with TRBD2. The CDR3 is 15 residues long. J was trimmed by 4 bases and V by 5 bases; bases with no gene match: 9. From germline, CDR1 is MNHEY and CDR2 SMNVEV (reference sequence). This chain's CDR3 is CASSTPGTSKYEQYF. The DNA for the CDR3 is TGTGCCAGCAGTACACCCGGGACTAGCAAGTACGAGCAGTACTTC.

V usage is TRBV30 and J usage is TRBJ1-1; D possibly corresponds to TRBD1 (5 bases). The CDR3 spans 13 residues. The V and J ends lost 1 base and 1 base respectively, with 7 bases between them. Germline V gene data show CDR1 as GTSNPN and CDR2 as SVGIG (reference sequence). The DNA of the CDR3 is TGTGCCTGGAGTGGACAGACGAACACTGAAGCTTTCTTT. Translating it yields CAWSGQTNTEAFF.

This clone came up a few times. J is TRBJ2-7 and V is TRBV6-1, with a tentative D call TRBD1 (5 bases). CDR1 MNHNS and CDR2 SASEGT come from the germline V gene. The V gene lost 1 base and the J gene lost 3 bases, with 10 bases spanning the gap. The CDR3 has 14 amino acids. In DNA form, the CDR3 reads TGTGCCAGCAGTGAAGTGGGCAGGGACTACGAGCAGTACTTC. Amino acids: CASSEVGRDYEQYF.

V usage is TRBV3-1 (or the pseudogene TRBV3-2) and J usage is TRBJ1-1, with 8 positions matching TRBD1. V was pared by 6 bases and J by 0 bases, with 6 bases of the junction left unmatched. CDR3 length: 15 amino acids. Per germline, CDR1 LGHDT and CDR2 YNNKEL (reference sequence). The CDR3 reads CASSKGQELNTEAFF. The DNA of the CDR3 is TGTGCCAGCAGTAAGGGACAGGAACTGAACACTGAAGCTTTCTTT.

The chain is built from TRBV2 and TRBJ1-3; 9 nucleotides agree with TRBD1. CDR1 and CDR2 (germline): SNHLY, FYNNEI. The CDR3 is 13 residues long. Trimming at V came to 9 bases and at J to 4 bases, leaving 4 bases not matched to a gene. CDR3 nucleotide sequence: TGTGCCAGGGGGACAGGGACGGGAAACACCATATATTTT. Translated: CARGTGTGNTIYF.

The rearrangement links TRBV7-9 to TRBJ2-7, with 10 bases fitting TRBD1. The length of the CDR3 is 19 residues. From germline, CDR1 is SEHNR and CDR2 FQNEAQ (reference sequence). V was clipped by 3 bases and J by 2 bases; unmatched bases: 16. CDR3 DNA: TGTGCCAGCAGCTTCACCAGCGGGACAGGGGAAAGTTCTCCCTACGAGCAGTACTTC. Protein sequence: CASSFTSGTGESSPYEQYF.

CDR3 nucleotide sequence: TGTGCCTGGACGTCGGGAACCTACGAGCAGTACTTC. As protein: CAWTSGTYEQYF. The chain joins TRBV30 to TRBJ2-7, with D possibly matching TRBD2 (5 bases). From germline, CDR1 is GTSNPN and CDR2 SVGIG (reference sequence). V was clipped by 4 bases and J by 2 bases, with 9 bases between them. The CDR3 is 12 amino acids.

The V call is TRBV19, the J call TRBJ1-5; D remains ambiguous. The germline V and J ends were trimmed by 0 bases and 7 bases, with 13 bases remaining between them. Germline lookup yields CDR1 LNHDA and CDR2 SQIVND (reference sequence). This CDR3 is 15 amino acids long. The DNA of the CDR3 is TGTGCCAGTAGTATAGATCATAAAACTCTGCAGCCCCAGCATTTT. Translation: CASSIDHKTLQPQHF.